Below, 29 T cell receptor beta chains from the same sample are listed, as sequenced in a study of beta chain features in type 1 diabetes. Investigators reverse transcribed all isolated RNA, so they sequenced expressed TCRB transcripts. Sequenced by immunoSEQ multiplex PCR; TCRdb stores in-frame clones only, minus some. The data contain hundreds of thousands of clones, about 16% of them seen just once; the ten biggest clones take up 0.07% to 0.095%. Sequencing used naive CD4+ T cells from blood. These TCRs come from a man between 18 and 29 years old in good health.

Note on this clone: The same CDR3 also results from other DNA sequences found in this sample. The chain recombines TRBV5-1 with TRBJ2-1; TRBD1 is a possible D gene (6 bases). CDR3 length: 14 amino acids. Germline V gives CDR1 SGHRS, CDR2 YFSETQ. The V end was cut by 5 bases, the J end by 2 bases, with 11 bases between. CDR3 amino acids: CASSFGQTYNEQFF. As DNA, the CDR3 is TGCGCCAGCAGTTTTGGACAGACCTACAATGAGCAGTTCTTC.

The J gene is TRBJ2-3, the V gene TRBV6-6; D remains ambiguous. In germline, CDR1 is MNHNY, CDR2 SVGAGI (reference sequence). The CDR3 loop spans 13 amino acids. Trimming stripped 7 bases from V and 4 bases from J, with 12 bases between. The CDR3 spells CASNQGQPDTQYF. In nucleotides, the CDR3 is TGTGCCAGCAACCAAGGCCAACCAGATACGCAGTATTTT.

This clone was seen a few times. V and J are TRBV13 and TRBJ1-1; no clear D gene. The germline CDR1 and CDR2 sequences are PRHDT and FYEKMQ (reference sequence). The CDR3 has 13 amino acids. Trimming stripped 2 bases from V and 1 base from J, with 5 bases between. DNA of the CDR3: TGTGCCAGCAGCTTACGTAGGAACACTGAAGCTTTCTTT. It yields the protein CASSLRRNTEAFF.

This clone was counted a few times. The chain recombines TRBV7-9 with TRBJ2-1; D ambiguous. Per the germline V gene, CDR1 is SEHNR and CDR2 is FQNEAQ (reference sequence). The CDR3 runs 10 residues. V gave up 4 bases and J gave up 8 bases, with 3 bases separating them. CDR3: CASSSDEQFF. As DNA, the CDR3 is TGTGCCAGCAGCTCGGATGAGCAGTTCTTC.

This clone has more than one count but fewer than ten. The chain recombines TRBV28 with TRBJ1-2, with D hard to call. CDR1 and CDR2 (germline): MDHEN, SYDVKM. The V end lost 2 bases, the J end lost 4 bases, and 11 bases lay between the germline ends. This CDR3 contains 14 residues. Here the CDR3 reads CASSLNLGFYGYTF. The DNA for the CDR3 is TGTGCCAGCAGTTTAAATCTCGGCTTCTATGGCTACACCTTC.

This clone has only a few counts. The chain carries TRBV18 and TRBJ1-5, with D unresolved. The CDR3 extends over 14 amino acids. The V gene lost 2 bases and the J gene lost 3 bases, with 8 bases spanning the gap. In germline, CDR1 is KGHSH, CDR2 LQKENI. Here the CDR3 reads CASSPSQVNQPQHF. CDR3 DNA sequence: TGTGCCAGCTCACCATCGCAGGTCAATCAGCCCCAGCATTTT.

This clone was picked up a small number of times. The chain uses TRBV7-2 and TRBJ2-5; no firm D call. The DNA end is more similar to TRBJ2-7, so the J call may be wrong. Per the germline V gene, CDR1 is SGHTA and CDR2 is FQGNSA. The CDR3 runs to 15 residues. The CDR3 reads CASSLGFGRIYEQYF. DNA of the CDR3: TGTGCCAGCAGCTTAGGTTTCGGACGGATCTACGAGCAGTACTTC.

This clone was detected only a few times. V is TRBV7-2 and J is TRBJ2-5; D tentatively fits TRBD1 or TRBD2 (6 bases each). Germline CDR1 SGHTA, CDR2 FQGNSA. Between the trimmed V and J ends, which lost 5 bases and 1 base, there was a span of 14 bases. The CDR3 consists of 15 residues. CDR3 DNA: TGTGCCAGCAGCCAAGGGGGGAAGGGCCAAGAGACCCAGTACTTC. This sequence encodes CASSQGGKGQETQYF.

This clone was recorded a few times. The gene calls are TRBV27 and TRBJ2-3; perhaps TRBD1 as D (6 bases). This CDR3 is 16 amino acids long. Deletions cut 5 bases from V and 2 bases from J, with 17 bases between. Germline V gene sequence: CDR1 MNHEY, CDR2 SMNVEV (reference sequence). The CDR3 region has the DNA TGTGCCAGCAGTGAGAAGACAGGTCCCAACACAGATACGCAGTATTTT. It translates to CASSEKTGPNTDTQYF.

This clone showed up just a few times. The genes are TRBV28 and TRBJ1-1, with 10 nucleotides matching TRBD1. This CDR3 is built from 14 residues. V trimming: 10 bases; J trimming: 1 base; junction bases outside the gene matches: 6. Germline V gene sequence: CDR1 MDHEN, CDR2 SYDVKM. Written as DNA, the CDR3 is TGTGCCACAACGACAGGGGGCGGGAACACTGAAGCTTTCTTT. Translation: CATTTGGGNTEAFF.

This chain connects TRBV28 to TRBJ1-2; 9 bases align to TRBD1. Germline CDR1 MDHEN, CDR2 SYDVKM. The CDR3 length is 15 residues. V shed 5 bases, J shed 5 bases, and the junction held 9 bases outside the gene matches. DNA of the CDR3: TGTGCCAGCAGTACGTCTCCCGGGACAGGGTATGGCTACACCTTC. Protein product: CASSTSPGTGYGYTF.

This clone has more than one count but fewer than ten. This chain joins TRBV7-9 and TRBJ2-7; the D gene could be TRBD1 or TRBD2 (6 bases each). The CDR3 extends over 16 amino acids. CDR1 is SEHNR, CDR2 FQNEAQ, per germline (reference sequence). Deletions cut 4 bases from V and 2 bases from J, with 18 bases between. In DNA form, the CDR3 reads TGTGCCAGCAGCTCCAACCGTTGGGGGGCAACCTACGAGCAGTACTTC. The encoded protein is CASSSNRWGATYEQYF.

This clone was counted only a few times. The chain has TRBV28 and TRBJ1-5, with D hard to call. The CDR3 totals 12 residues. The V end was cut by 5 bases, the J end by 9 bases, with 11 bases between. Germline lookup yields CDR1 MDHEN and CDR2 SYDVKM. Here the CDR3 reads CASSPRRMPQHF. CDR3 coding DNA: TGTGCCAGCAGTCCCCGCAGGATGCCCCAGCATTTT.

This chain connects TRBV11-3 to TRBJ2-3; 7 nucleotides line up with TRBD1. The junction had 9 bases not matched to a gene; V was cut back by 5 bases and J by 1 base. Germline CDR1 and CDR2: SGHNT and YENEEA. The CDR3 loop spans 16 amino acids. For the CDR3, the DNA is TGTGCCAGCAGCCCACAGGGGCCAAAGGGCACAGATACGCAGTATTTT. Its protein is CASSPQGPKGTDTQYF.

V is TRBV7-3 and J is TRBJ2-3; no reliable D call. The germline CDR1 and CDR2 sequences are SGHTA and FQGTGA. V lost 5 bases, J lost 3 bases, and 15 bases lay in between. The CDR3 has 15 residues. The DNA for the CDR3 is TGTGCCAGCAGCCGGGCCGCTTTCTCGACAGATACGCAGTATTTT. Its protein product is CASSRAAFSTDTQYF. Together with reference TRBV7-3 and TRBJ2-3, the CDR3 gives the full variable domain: GAGVSQTPSNKVTEKGKYVELRCDPISGHTALYWYRQSLGQGPEFLIYFQGTGAADDSGLPNDRFFAVRPEGSVSTLKIQRTERGDSAVYLCASSRAAFSTDTQYFGPGTRLTVL.

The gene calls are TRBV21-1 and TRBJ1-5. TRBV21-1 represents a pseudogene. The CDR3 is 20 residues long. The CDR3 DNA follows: TGTGCCAGCAGCAAAGTGCTAATGATACCCAATCGGTATAGCAATCAGCCCCAGCATTTT. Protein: CASSKVLMIPNRYSNQPQHF.

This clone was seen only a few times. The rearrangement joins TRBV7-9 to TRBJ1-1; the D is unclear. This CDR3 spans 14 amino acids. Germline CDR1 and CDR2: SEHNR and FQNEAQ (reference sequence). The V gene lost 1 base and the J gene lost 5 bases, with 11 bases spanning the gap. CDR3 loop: CASSLVGPVTEAFF. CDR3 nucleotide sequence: TGTGCCAGCAGCTTAGTAGGGCCGGTGACTGAAGCTTTCTTT.

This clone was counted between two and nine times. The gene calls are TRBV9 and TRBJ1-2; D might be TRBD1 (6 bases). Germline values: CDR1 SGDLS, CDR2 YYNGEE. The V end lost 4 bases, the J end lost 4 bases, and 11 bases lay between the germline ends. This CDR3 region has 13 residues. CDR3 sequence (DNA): TGTGCCAGCAGCCAACAACAGGGCTATGGCTACACCTTC. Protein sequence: CASSQQQGYGYTF.

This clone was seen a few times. The CDR3 region is CASSPPGQVPRVLSYEQYF. CDR3 nucleotides: TGTGCCAGCTCACCACCGGGACAGGTCCCCCGGGTCCTCTCCTACGAGCAGTACTTC. This sequence joins TRBV18 and TRBJ2-7, with TRBD1 identical over 8 bases. The CDR3 contains 19 residues. The germline gives CDR1 KGHSH, CDR2 LQKENI. The ends lost 0 bases at V and 0 bases at J; junction bases unmatched: 13.

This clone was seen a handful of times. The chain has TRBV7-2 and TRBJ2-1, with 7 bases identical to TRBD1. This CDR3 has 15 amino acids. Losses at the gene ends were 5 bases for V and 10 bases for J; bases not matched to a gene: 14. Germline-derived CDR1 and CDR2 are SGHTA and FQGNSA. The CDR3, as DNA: TGTGCCAGCAGCCTCGGACAGGTATTAGGTCAGGAGCAGTTCTTC. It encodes CASSLGQVLGQEQFF.

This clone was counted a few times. The CDR3, as DNA: TGTGCCAGTAGGCTGCGACAGGGTAACGGGGAGCTGTTTTTT. As protein: CASRLRQGNGELFF. The rearrangement joins TRBV19 to TRBJ2-2; 7 nucleotides line up with TRBD1. CDR1 LNHDA and CDR2 SQIVND come from the germline V gene (reference sequence). This CDR3 comprises 14 residues. V trimming: 6 bases; J trimming: 7 bases; junction bases outside the gene matches: 8. Using reference TRBV19 and TRBJ2-2 for the parts outside the CDR3, the full variable domain is DGGITQSPKYLFRKEGQNVTLSCEQNLNHDAMYWYRQDPGQGLRLIYYSQIVNDFQKGDIAEGYSVSREKKESFPLTVTSAQKNPTAFYLCASRLRQGNGELFFGEGSRLTVL.

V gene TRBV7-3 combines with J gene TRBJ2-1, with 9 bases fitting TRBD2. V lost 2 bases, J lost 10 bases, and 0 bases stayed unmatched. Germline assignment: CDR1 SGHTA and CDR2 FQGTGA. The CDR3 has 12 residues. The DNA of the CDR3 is TGTGCCAGCAGCTTACTAGCGGGGGAGCAGTTCTTC. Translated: CASSLLAGEQFF.

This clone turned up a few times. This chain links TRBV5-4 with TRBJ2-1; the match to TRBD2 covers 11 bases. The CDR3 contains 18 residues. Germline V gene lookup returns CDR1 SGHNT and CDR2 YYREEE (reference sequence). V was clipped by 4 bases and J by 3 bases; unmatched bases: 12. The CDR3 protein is CASSQRPLGLAVYNEQFF. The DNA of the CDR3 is TGTGCCAGCAGCCAACGCCCCCTGGGACTAGCGGTCTACAATGAGCAGTTCTTC.

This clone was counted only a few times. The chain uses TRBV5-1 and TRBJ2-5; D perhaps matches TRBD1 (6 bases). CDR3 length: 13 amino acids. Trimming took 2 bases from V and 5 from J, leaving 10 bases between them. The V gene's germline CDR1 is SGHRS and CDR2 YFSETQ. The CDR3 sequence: CASSLAGAETQYF. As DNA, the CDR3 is TGCGCCAGCAGCTTAGCAGGGGCCGAGACCCAGTACTTC.

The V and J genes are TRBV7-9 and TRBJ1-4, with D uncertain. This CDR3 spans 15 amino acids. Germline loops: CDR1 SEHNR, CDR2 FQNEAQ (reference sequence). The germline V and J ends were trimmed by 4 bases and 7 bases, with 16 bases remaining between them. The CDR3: CASSSSSLLGEKLFF. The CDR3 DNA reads TGTGCCAGCAGCTCCTCGAGCTTGCTAGGTGAAAAACTGTTTTTT. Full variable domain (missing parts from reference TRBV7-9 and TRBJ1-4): DTGVSQNPRHKITKRGQNVTFRCDPISEHNRLYWYRQTLGQGPEFLTYFQNEAQLEKSRLLSDRFSAERPKGSFSTLEIQRTEQGDSAMYLCASSSSSLLGEKLFFGSGTQLSVL.

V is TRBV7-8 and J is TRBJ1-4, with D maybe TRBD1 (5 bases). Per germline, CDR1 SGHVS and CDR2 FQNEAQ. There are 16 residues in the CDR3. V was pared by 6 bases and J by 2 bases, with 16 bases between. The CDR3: CASRPGVGGTNEKLFF. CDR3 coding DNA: TGTGCCAGCAGGCCGGGGGTCGGAGGGACTAATGAAAAACTGTTTTTT.

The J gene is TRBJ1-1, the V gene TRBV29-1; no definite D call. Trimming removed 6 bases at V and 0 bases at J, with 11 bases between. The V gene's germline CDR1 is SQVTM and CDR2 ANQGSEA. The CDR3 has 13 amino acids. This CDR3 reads CSVMTSMNTEAFF. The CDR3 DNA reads TGCAGCGTAATGACAAGCATGAACACTGAAGCTTTCTTT. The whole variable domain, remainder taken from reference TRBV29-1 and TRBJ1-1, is SAVISQKPSRDICQRGTSLTIQCQVDSQVTMMFWYRQQPGQSLTLIATANQGSEATYESGFVIDKFPISRPNLTFSTLTVSNMSPEDSSIYLCSVMTSMNTEAFFGQGTRLTVV.

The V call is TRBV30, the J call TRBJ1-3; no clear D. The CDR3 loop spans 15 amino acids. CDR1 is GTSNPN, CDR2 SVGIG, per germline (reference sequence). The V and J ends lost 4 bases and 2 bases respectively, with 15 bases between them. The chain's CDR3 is CAWNREVVAGNTIYF. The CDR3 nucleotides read TGTGCCTGGAATCGCGAGGTTGTTGCTGGAAACACCATATATTTT.

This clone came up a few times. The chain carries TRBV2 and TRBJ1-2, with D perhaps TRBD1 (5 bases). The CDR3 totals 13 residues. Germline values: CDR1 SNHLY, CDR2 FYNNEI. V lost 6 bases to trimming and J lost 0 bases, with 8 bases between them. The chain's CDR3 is CASSADTNYGYTF. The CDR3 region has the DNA TGTGCCAGCAGCGCGGACACTAACTATGGCTACACCTTC.